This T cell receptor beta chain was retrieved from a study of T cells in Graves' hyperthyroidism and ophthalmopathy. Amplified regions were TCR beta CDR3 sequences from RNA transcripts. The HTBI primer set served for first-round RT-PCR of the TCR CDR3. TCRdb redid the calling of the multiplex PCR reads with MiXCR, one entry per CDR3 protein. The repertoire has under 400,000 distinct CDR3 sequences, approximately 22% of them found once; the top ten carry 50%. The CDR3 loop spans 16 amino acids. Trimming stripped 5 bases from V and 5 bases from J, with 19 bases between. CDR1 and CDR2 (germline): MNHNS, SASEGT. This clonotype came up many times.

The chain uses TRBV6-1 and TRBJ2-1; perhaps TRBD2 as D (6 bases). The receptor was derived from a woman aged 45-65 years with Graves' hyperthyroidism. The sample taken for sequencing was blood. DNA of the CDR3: TGTGCCAGCAGTTCCAGCAACGGGAGTCCTGACAATGAGCAGTTCTTC. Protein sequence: CASSSSNGSPDNEQFF.